These T cell receptor beta chains were read from a single sample in a study of cytomegalovirus exposure and HLA in healthy donors. This table comes from immunoSEQ multiplex PCR, and its TCRdb copy is limited to in-frame clones, with some not included. The profile shows about 94,000 clones, roughly four fifths of them singletons. Sequencing was performed on PBMCs. The receptors derive from a young man in good health and CMV-seronegative. Both conserved end residues are part of each CDR3. D genes are given only for firm matches. Not all rows give a size; the values are once, few, many and, for expanded clones, a class.

CASWGEGNSDTQYF,TGTGCCAGCTGGGGGGAGGGAAATTCAGATACGCAGTATTTT,.,TRBJ2-3,TRBD2,TRBV28,14
CASSPTLPTGKSYEQYF,TGTGCCAGCAGCCCGACCCTCCCGACAGGGAAGTCCTACGAGCAGTACTTC,.,TRBJ2-7,TRBD1,TRBV13,17
CASRDRDRVSYEQYF,TGTGCCAGTAGAGACCGGGACAGGGTATCCTACGAGCAGTACTTC,once,TRBJ2-7,TRBD1,TRBV19,15
CASSLAGQGPGEAFF,TGTGCCAGCAGCTTAGCGGGACAGGGCCCCGGAGAAGCTTTCTTT,few,TRBJ1-1,TRBD1,TRBV11-3,15
CASSTGQGAREKLFF,TGTGCCAGCAGCACGGGACAGGGGGCGCGTGAAAAACTGTTTTTT,.,TRBJ1-4,TRBD1,TRBV9,15
CASSHRDGSSYEQYF,TGTGCCAGCTCACACCGGGACGGGAGCTCCTACGAGCAGTACTTC,.,TRBJ2-7,.,TRBV18,15
CSVTVNTEAFF,TGCAGCGTTACAGTGAACACTGAAGCTTTCTTT,.,TRBJ1-1,.,TRBV29-1,11
CANRYGMHQPQHF,TGTGCCAACCGATACGGGATGCACCAGCCCCAGCATTTT,.,TRBJ1-5,.,TRBV6-6,13
CASSRLDFRGYTF,TGTGCCAGCAGCCGTTTAGACTTCCGGGGCTACACCTTC,.,TRBJ1-2,.,TRBV7-9,13
CASSSGTGSTDTQYF,TGTGCCAGCAGCTCCGGGACAGGTAGCACAGATACGCAGTATTTT,.,TRBJ2-3,TRBD1,TRBV5-4,15
CAWAPPGQSLSGANVLTF,TGTGCCTGGGCCCCTCCGGGACAGTCCCTCTCTGGGGCCAACGTCCTGACTTTC,.,TRBJ2-6,TRBD1,TRBV30,18
CASSLFPGWANEKLFF,TGTGCCAGCAGCTTATTTCCGGGTTGGGCTAATGAAAAACTGTTTTTT,.,TRBJ1-4,.,TRBV7-9,16
CASSKEFVRYRGINEQFF,TGTGCCAGCAGCAAAGAGTTCGTTAGATACAGGGGGATCAATGAGCAGTTCTTC,.,TRBJ2-1,.,TRBV21-1,18
CAWRRTGSNQPQHF,TGTGCCTGGAGGAGGACGGGATCGAATCAGCCCCAGCATTTT,.,TRBJ1-5,.,TRBV30,14
CAISASWRSDYGYTF,TGTGCCATCAGTGCGTCCTGGCGCAGCGACTATGGCTACACCTTC,.,TRBJ1-2,.,TRBV10-3,15
CASSYSTGYEQFF,TGTGCCAGCAGTTATTCCACGGGTTACGAGCAGTTCTTC,.,TRBJ2-1,.,TRBV6-5,13
CASSSTGGEKLFF,TGTGCCAGCAGCTCGACAGGGGGAGAAAAACTGTTTTTT,.,TRBJ1-4,TRBD1,TRBV7-9,13
CASSIWSSYNSPLHF,TGTGCCAGTAGTATTTGGAGCTCCTATAATTCACCCCTCCACTTT,.,TRBJ1-6,.,TRBV19,15
CASSPGQYQETQYF,TGCGCCAGCAGCCCAGGACAGTACCAAGAGACCCAGTACTTC,.,TRBJ2-5,.,TRBV5-1,14
CASSHRDYGYTF,TGTGCCAGCAGTCACAGGGATTATGGCTACACCTTC,.,TRBJ1-2,.,TRBV6-5,12
CASSQRQGAASGSGEQFF,TGTGCCAGCTCACAAAGACAGGGGGCGGCTAGCGGGAGTGGTGAGCAGTTCTTC,.,TRBJ2-1,.,TRBV18,18
CASPPDSGANVLTF,TGTGCCAGCCCGCCAGACTCTGGGGCCAACGTCCTGACTTTC,.,TRBJ2-6,.,TRBV21-1,14
CASSLAGLAGAYNEQFF,TGTGCCAGCAGCTTAGCAGGACTAGCGGGGGCCTACAATGAGCAGTTCTTC,.,TRBJ2-1,TRBD2,TRBV7-9,17
CASSQYRDYGYTF,TGCGCCAGCAGCCAATATCGAGACTATGGCTACACCTTC,many,TRBJ1-2,.,TRBV4-1,13
CAIRSGTGTPDTQYF,TGTGCCATCAGATCCGGGACAGGGACCCCAGATACGCAGTATTTT,once,TRBJ2-3,TRBD1,TRBV10-3,15
CASSSFKQGAWSAEAFF,TGTGCCAGCAGCTCCTTTAAACAGGGGGCGTGGAGCGCTGAAGCTTTCTTT,.,TRBJ1-1,TRBD1,TRBV28,17
CASSSSYEGKEANVLTF,TGTGCCAGCAGCTCTTCGTATGAGGGAAAGGAGGCCAACGTCCTGACTTTC,.,TRBJ2-6,.,TRBV9,17
CASSWGRNTEAFF,TGTGCCAGCAGTTGGGGCAGAAACACTGAAGCTTTCTTT,.,TRBJ1-1,.,TRBV6-6,13
CASSPQGYEQYF,TGTGCCAGCAGCCCCCAGGGGTACGAGCAGTACTTC,few,TRBJ2-7,.,TRBV25-1,12
CASSYSRETGNTIYF,TGTGCCAGCAGTTACTCGAGAGAAACTGGAAACACCATATATTTT,.,TRBJ1-3,.,TRBV6-5,15
CAISERDRETEAFF,TGTGCCATCAGTGAGAGGGACAGGGAAACTGAAGCTTTCTTT,.,TRBJ1-1,TRBD1,TRBV10-3,14
CASSENLGQGNQPQHF,TGTGCCAGCAGTGAGAATCTGGGACAGGGAAATCAGCCCCAGCATTTT,.,TRBJ1-5,TRBD1,TRBV2,16
CASSLFPGAAANEKLFF,TGTGCCAGCAGTTTATTCCCAGGGGCCGCCGCTAATGAAAAACTGTTTTTT,few,TRBJ1-4,.,TRBV28,17
CASRGEGGNSPLHF,TGCGCCAGCCGAGGGGAGGGGGGTAATTCACCCCTCCACTTT,.,TRBJ1-6,.,TRBV10-2,14
CASIAAASTETQYF,TGTGCCAGCATCGCGGCGGCCTCCACAGAGACCCAGTACTTC,.,TRBJ2-5,.,TRBV28,14
CASSPGTAQNQPQHF,TGTGCCAGCAGCCCCGGGACAGCCCAAAATCAGCCCCAGCATTTT,.,TRBJ1-5,TRBD1,TRBV7-2,15
CASSTATSKSETQYF,TGTGCCAGCAGCACCGCCACTAGCAAGAGTGAGACCCAGTACTTC,.,TRBJ2-5,.,TRBV28,15
CASSLNRGANTEAFF,TGTGCCAGCAGCCTAAATCGGGGGGCTAACACTGAAGCTTTCTTT,.,TRBJ1-1,.,TRBV5-4,15
CASSVSPPGLSVQETQYF,TGTGCCAGCAGCGTCTCACCTCCGGGACTATCAGTCCAAGAGACCCAGTACTTC,.,TRBJ2-5,TRBD2,TRBV9,18
CASGAGELFF,TGTGCCAGCGGAGCCGGGGAGCTGTTTTTT,.,TRBJ2-2,.,TRBV2,10
CASSLNAGGGLGDTQYF,TGTGCCAGCAGTTTAAACGCGGGAGGGGGTTTGGGAGATACGCAGTATTTT,.,TRBJ2-3,TRBD2,TRBV28,17
CASSRGSTQETQYF,TGTGCCAGCAGCCGAGGGTCCACCCAAGAGACCCAGTACTTC,.,TRBJ2-5,.,TRBV5-5,14
CASSLLGGAVNSPLHF,TGTGCCAGCAGCTTATTAGGAGGGGCCGTCAATTCACCCCTCCACTTT,few,TRBJ1-6,.,TRBV7-9,16
CASSGTTGDEQFF,TGTGCCAGCAGCGGTACCACAGGGGATGAGCAGTTCTTC,few,TRBJ2-1,TRBD1,TRBV5-4,13
CASSLEGTAYEQYF,TGCGCCAGCAGCTTGGAGGGGACAGCCTACGAGCAGTACTTC,.,TRBJ2-7,TRBD1,TRBV5-1,14
CATRGIADTQYF,TGTGCCACACGGGGGATCGCAGATACGCAGTATTTT,.,TRBJ2-3,.,TRBV15,12
CASSEGTGRAKNIQYF,TGTGCCAGCAGCGAAGGGACAGGGAGGGCCAAAAACATTCAGTACTTC,once,TRBJ2-4,TRBD1,TRBV7-8,16
CASSFSGDYTDTQYF,TGTGCCAGTAGTTTCAGCGGGGACTACACAGATACGCAGTATTTT,.,TRBJ2-3,TRBD2,TRBV19,15
CASTPTGGGTEAFF,TGTGCCAGCACCCCGACAGGGGGGGGCACTGAAGCTTTCTTT,.,TRBJ1-1,TRBD1,TRBV6-5,14
CASSYVGAPYEQYF,TGTGCCAGCAGTTACGTGGGGGCGCCTTACGAGCAGTACTTC,.,TRBJ2-7,.,TRBV6-6,14
CASSLGTSGYTQYF,TGCGCCAGCAGCTTGGGGACTAGCGGGTATACGCAGTATTTT,.,TRBJ2-3,TRBD2,TRBV5-1,14
CSVRGPGNYGYTF,TGCAGCGTGCGGGGACCAGGAAACTATGGCTACACCTTC,.,TRBJ1-2,.,TRBV29-1,13
CASSLDEGYEKLFF,TGCGCCAGCAGCTTGGATGAGGGATACGAAAAACTGTTTTTT,.,TRBJ1-4,.,TRBV5-1,14